This T cell receptor (beta chain) was recorded in a study of T cell responses to AZD1222 COVID-19 vaccine. Study-wide findings and caveats: The donors showed a predominance of white British ancestry and of females, with possible underestimation of clonal diversity. Spike was spanned by vaccine-associated CD4 TCRs, with dominance at 160-218 and 743-854. The reported proportion of spike-specific TCRs targeting unmutated variant regions was nearly half. Compared with day 0, the breadth and depth of the Spike-specific TCR repertoire rose significantly after two doses of AZD1222.

The CDR3 consists of 13 residues. Between the trimmed V and J ends, which lost 5 bases and 4 bases, there was a span of 11 bases. The germline V gene encodes CDR1 MDHEN and CDR2 SYDVKM. Profiled with immunoSEQ multiplex PCR; TCRdb holds only in-frame clones, not every one. Of some 130,000 clones listed, just over 85% are singletons. Only one count was recorded for this clone. Its antigen is undetermined. The origin of this receptor is an adult in good health. The sample here was peripheral blood, taken on day 0 of AZD1222 vaccination. This chain links TRBV28 with TRBJ2-5, with TRBD2 as a possible D gene (6 bases). The DNA of the CDR3 is TGTGCCAGCAGTCCAGTGGGGGGAGAGACCCAGTACTTC. It is translated as CASSPVGGETQYF.